Included here is one T cell receptor beta chain sequence, with context. This clonotype has ten or more counts. Its antigen is not yet known. No much larger clone is present one base from it, and per-base qualities are unavailable. The sample originates from a study of T cell repertoires in cytomegalovirus infection (dated by TCRdb to the late 2010s). Some background on the complete study: Donor HLA type was relevant to the analysis, as public TCR beta signatures indicated carriage of CMV infection together with the matching HLA type. On the study overall, not on this receptor specifically: The ex vivo response was dominated by HLA-C-restricted CMV-specific TCR beta clonotypes, which also provided the single most frequent clonotype in two of eight donors. In both this cohort and an independent roughly 350-donor cohort, the cumulative frequency of public TCR beta family members distinguished carriers of CMV infection plus the relevant HLA type.

Sequencing used an Illumina HiSeq 1500. Using fastp trimming at Q25 and MiXCR clonotype assembly, TCRdb reanalyzed the public sequencing data and kept in-frame beta chains. Rows are combined by CDR3 protein, so each entry shows the most common genes and DNA. Counted in this sample were some 300,000 distinct CDR3 sequences; roughly 15% of them appeared once. In total, the top ten clones hold 8.8% of the sample. There are 18 amino acids in the CDR3, from cysteine to phenylalanine inclusive. Kept here is only the CDR3 DNA, which spans 54 bases and is read in frame from base 1. The germline V gene gives CDR1 as MGHDK and CDR2 as SYGVNS. V loses 4 bases, J loses 0 bases, and the germline ends lie 16 bases apart.

The clonotype originates from a human donor in good health (CMV status not recorded). Some clones in this sample may be carry-over from other donors' samples. The rearranged segments are TRBV25-1 and TRBJ2-6; the D gene lacks a confident call. Material for sequencing was PBMCs. The CDR3 reads as follows: CASSVHEALISGANVLTF. The bases read TGTGCCAGCAGTGTTCATGAGGCCCTGATCTCTGGGGCCAACGTCCTGACTTTC.